The source of this T cell receptor beta chain is a study of shared clonotypes between healthy human individuals. The ends lost 8 bases at V and 2 bases at J; junction bases unmatched: 8. This CDR3 spans 17 amino acids. Germline V CDR1 and CDR2: MNHEY, SMNVEV (reference sequence). Study outcomes and limitations: Naive subsets usually exceeded memory subsets in estimated richness. Clonotypes not shared had lower generation probabilities than those common to all four donors.

The material for each subset, its genomic DNA, was split evenly across several immunoSEQ plates. Profiled with immunoSEQ multiplex PCR; TCRdb holds only in-frame clones, not every one. The top ten hold 1% to 1.5% of the sample, which has 1.6 million or so clones, roughly 96% seen once. Concerning this clone itself: As yet, its antigen is unknown.

Sequenced: naive CD4+ T cells sorted from blood. The sample's subset: CD45RA+ positively selected. The chain carries TRBV27 and TRBJ2-1; 14 bases align to TRBD2. The clonotype originates from a man younger than 45 in good health. The CDR3 reads CASGRTSGRLTYNEQFF. The CDR3 bases are TGTGCCAGCGGCCGGACTAGCGGGAGGCTGACCTACAATGAGCAGTTCTTC.